Listed below are T cell receptor beta chains from one sample, sequenced in a study of blood T cell repertoires in COVID-19. Some clones are missing from TCRdb's copy, which holds only in-frame ones; the method was immunoSEQ multiplex PCR. The table shows 30,000 to 40,000 clones, with around 80% occurring only once. The sequenced sample was peripheral blood. Receptors were obtained from a man older than 75 with acute or convalescent COVID-19. CDR3s include the opening cysteine and the closing phenylalanine or tryptophan. The order of the fields is CDR3 protein, CDR3 DNA, D gene, clone size, J gene, V gene. D genes are given only for firm matches. Size tells how often a clone was seen (once, few, many) or the class of an expanded clone, and some rows leave it out.

CDR3aa: CSVSTGNTEAFF
CDR3nt: TGCAGCGTTTCGACAGGGAACACTGAAGCTTTCTTT
d_gene: -
abundance: -
j_gene: TRBJ1-1
v_gene: TRBV29-1

CDR3aa: CASSADSYEQYF
CDR3nt: TGTGCCAGCAGTGCAGACAGCTACGAGCAGTACTTC
d_gene: -
abundance: -
j_gene: TRBJ2-7
v_gene: TRBV2

CDR3aa: CASRGQGQETQYF
CDR3nt: TGTGCCAGCAGGGGACAGGGCCAAGAGACCCAGTACTTC
d_gene: TRBD1
abundance: -
j_gene: TRBJ2-5
v_gene: TRBV27

CDR3aa: CASKLGAQSSGNTIYF
CDR3nt: TGTGCCAGCAAATTGGGCGCCCAAAGCTCTGGAAACACCATATATTTT
d_gene: -
abundance: -
j_gene: TRBJ1-3
v_gene: TRBV2

CDR3aa: CASSQGTAGNTIYF
CDR3nt: TGCGCCAGCAGCCAAGGGACAGCTGGAAACACCATATATTTT
d_gene: -
abundance: -
j_gene: TRBJ1-3
v_gene: TRBV4-1

CDR3aa: CASSFYPQGDTQYF
CDR3nt: TGTGCCAGCAGTTTCTACCCCCAGGGGGATACGCAGTATTTT
d_gene: -
abundance: -
j_gene: TRBJ2-3
v_gene: TRBV6-5

CDR3aa: CASSPPSDQETQYF
CDR3nt: TGTGCCAGCTCACCTCCTAGTGACCAAGAGACCCAGTACTTC
d_gene: -
abundance: -
j_gene: TRBJ2-5
v_gene: TRBV18

CDR3aa: CASSPRGLGELFF
CDR3nt: TGTGCCAGCTCACCACGTGGGCTCGGGGAGCTGTTTTTT
d_gene: -
abundance: once
j_gene: TRBJ2-2
v_gene: TRBV18

CDR3aa: CAISDLEGRAGELFF
CDR3nt: TGTGCCATCAGTGATTTGGAGGGTAGGGCCGGGGAGCTGTTTTTT
d_gene: -
abundance: -
j_gene: TRBJ2-2
v_gene: TRBV10-3

CDR3aa: CASRSGGGDGYTF
CDR3nt: TGCGCCAGCAGAAGCGGGGGCGGGGATGGCTACACCTTC
d_gene: -
abundance: -
j_gene: TRBJ1-2
v_gene: TRBV5-1

CDR3aa: CASSSRTQGEAFF
CDR3nt: TGTGCCAGCAGCTCCCGGACACAGGGTGAAGCTTTCTTT
d_gene: -
abundance: -
j_gene: TRBJ1-1
v_gene: TRBV7-2

CDR3aa: CASSYGTGGSNQPQHF
CDR3nt: TGCGCCAGCAGCTACGGGACAGGGGGCTCCAATCAGCCCCAGCATTTT
d_gene: TRBD1
abundance: -
j_gene: TRBJ1-5
v_gene: TRBV5-1

CDR3aa: CASSIQLAGADTQYF
CDR3nt: TGTGCCAGTAGTATACAACTAGCGGGAGCAGATACGCAGTATTTT
d_gene: TRBD2
abundance: -
j_gene: TRBJ2-3
v_gene: TRBV19

CDR3aa: CASSPPVSGNTIYF
CDR3nt: TGTGCCAGCTCACCGCCGGTATCTGGAAACACCATATATTTT
d_gene: -
abundance: -
j_gene: TRBJ1-3
v_gene: TRBV18

CDR3aa: CASSPEQAYEQYF
CDR3nt: TGTGCCAGCAGCCCGGAGCAAGCCTACGAGCAGTACTTC
d_gene: -
abundance: -
j_gene: TRBJ2-7
v_gene: TRBV7-2

CDR3aa: CAWTRVPFSGNTIYF
CDR3nt: TGTGCCTGGACTCGGGTCCCCTTCTCTGGAAACACCATATATTTT
d_gene: -
abundance: few
j_gene: TRBJ1-3
v_gene: TRBV30

CDR3aa: CASSLKWGPYEQYF
CDR3nt: TGTGCCAGCAGCTTAAAGTGGGGCCCCTACGAGCAGTACTTC
d_gene: -
abundance: -
j_gene: TRBJ2-7
v_gene: TRBV7-2

CDR3aa: CASSPIQGSVADTQYF
CDR3nt: TGTGCCAGTAGTCCCATCCAGGGATCGGTGGCAGATACGCAGTATTTT
d_gene: -
abundance: once
j_gene: TRBJ2-3
v_gene: TRBV19

CDR3aa: CASSLGAGETQYF
CDR3nt: TGTGCCAGCAGCTTGGGTGCGGGGGAGACCCAGTACTTC
d_gene: -
abundance: -
j_gene: TRBJ2-5
v_gene: TRBV5-4

CDR3aa: CASRSVADRASVGANVLTF
CDR3nt: TGTGCCAGCAGATCGGTGGCGGACAGGGCTTCAGTAGGGGCCAACGTCCTGACTTTC
d_gene: TRBD1
abundance: -
j_gene: TRBJ2-6
v_gene: TRBV5-5

CDR3aa: CASSFPLTTTYNEQFF
CDR3nt: TGTGCCAGCAGCTTCCCACTGACTACCACTTACAATGAGCAGTTCTTC
d_gene: -
abundance: once
j_gene: TRBJ2-1
v_gene: TRBV5-6

CDR3aa: CASSPGAGELFF
CDR3nt: TGTGCCAGCAGCCCCGGGGCCGGGGAGCTGTTTTTT
d_gene: -
abundance: -
j_gene: TRBJ2-2
v_gene: TRBV5-6

CDR3aa: CASSPRSSGSGEQFF
CDR3nt: TGTGCCAGCAGTCCTCGGAGTAGCGGGAGTGGTGAGCAGTTCTTC
d_gene: TRBD2
abundance: -
j_gene: TRBJ2-1
v_gene: TRBV27

CDR3aa: CASSYGWTRLNTEAFF
CDR3nt: TGTGCCAGCAGTTACGGTTGGACAAGGTTGAACACTGAAGCTTTCTTT
d_gene: -
abundance: -
j_gene: TRBJ1-1
v_gene: TRBV6-6

CDR3aa: CASSHKTHRSGANVLTF
CDR3nt: TGTGCCAGCAGCCATAAGACACACCGCTCTGGGGCCAACGTCCTGACTTTC
d_gene: -
abundance: -
j_gene: TRBJ2-6
v_gene: TRBV6-2/TRBV6-3

CDR3aa: CASSVLVSGELFF
CDR3nt: TGTGCCAGCAGCGTTCTAGTGTCCGGGGAGCTGTTTTTT
d_gene: -
abundance: -
j_gene: TRBJ2-2
v_gene: TRBV9

CDR3aa: CASIAGGSTGELFF
CDR3nt: TGTGCCAGCATTGCGGGGGGGAGCACCGGGGAGCTGTTTTTT
d_gene: TRBD2
abundance: -
j_gene: TRBJ2-2
v_gene: TRBV6-5

CDR3aa: CASSSREGGELFF
CDR3nt: TGTGCCAGCAGTTCCCGGGAGGGGGGGGAGCTGTTTTTT
d_gene: TRBD2
abundance: -
j_gene: TRBJ2-2
v_gene: TRBV27

CDR3aa: CASSAAGFYGYTF
CDR3nt: TGTGCCAGCAGTGCGGCAGGGTTCTATGGCTACACCTTC
d_gene: -
abundance: -
j_gene: TRBJ1-2
v_gene: TRBV25-1

CDR3aa: CASSSQGEQYF
CDR3nt: TGTGCCAGCAGCTCCCAGGGGGAGCAGTACTTC
d_gene: -
abundance: -
j_gene: TRBJ2-7
v_gene: TRBV7-9

CDR3aa: CASSSSGGDYNEQFF
CDR3nt: TGTGCCAGCAGCTCTAGCGGGGGGGATTACAATGAGCAGTTCTTC
d_gene: TRBD2
abundance: -
j_gene: TRBJ2-1
v_gene: TRBV7-3

CDR3aa: CASSVALGGQETQYF
CDR3nt: TGTGCCAGCAGCGTAGCTCTGGGGGGCCAAGAGACCCAGTACTTC
d_gene: -
abundance: -
j_gene: TRBJ2-5
v_gene: TRBV9

CDR3aa: CASGPNYNEQFF
CDR3nt: TGTGCTAGTGGCCCAAATTACAATGAGCAGTTCTTC
d_gene: -
abundance: -
j_gene: TRBJ2-1
v_gene: TRBV12-5

CDR3aa: CASSRTSGGLSYEQYF
CDR3nt: TGTGCCAGCAGTAGGACTAGCGGGGGCCTCTCCTACGAGCAGTACTTC
d_gene: TRBD2
abundance: -
j_gene: TRBJ2-7
v_gene: TRBV6-2/TRBV6-3

CDR3aa: CASSWRAVFPDNYGYTF
CDR3nt: TGTGCCAGCAGTTGGCGGGCGGTCTTTCCGGATAACTATGGCTACACCTTC
d_gene: -
abundance: -
j_gene: TRBJ1-2
v_gene: TRBV28

CDR3aa: CSASSVVSSYNSPLHF
CDR3nt: TGCAGTGCTAGTTCTGTCGTCAGCTCCTATAATTCACCCCTCCACTTT
d_gene: -
abundance: many
j_gene: TRBJ1-6
v_gene: TRBV20-1

CDR3aa: CASSPRTSASYEQYF
CDR3nt: TGTGCCAGCAGCCCCCGGACTAGCGCCTCCTACGAGCAGTACTTC
d_gene: TRBD2
abundance: -
j_gene: TRBJ2-7
v_gene: TRBV7-9

CDR3aa: CASSPTDRVEEQFF
CDR3nt: TGTGCCAGCAGTCCGACGGACAGGGTAGAGGAGCAGTTCTTC
d_gene: TRBD1
abundance: -
j_gene: TRBJ2-1
v_gene: TRBV27

CDR3aa: CASSQDSRTGLFNQPQHF
CDR3nt: TGCGCCAGCAGCCAAGACAGCAGAACAGGGTTATTCAATCAGCCCCAGCATTTT
d_gene: -
abundance: -
j_gene: TRBJ1-5
v_gene: TRBV4-1

CDR3aa: CASSMAGQGFYEQYF
CDR3nt: TGTGCCAGTAGTATGGCGGGACAGGGGTTCTACGAGCAGTACTTC
d_gene: TRBD1
abundance: -
j_gene: TRBJ2-7
v_gene: TRBV19

CDR3aa: CASSQDPPTYNEQFF
CDR3nt: TGCGCCAGCAGCCAAGATCCCCCAACCTACAATGAGCAGTTCTTC
d_gene: -
abundance: once
j_gene: TRBJ2-1
v_gene: TRBV4-1

CDR3aa: CASSRDGKYEQYF
CDR3nt: TGTGCCAGCAGCAGGGACGGGAAATACGAGCAGTACTTC
d_gene: -
abundance: few
j_gene: TRBJ2-7
v_gene: TRBV7-9

CDR3aa: CASSQGQLERELYEQYF
CDR3nt: TGTGCCAGCAGCCAGGGACAGCTTGAAAGGGAACTCTACGAGCAGTACTTC
d_gene: TRBD1
abundance: -
j_gene: TRBJ2-7
v_gene: TRBV7-9

CDR3aa: CASTYSGGQADEQYF
CDR3nt: TGTGCCAGTACCTATAGCGGGGGGCAAGCGGACGAGCAGTACTTC
d_gene: TRBD2
abundance: -
j_gene: TRBJ2-7
v_gene: TRBV19

CDR3aa: CASSAASGPHGYTF
CDR3nt: TGTGCCAGCAGCGCCGCCTCCGGTCCCCATGGCTACACCTTC
d_gene: -
abundance: -
j_gene: TRBJ1-2
v_gene: TRBV9

CDR3aa: CAIRPDRGNIQYF
CDR3nt: TGTGCCATCAGACCGGACAGGGGGAACATTCAGTACTTC
d_gene: TRBD1
abundance: -
j_gene: TRBJ2-4
v_gene: TRBV10-3

CDR3aa: CASSQSQVVGNTEAFF
CDR3nt: TGCGCCAGCAGCCAGTCCCAGGTAGTGGGGAACACTGAAGCTTTCTTT
d_gene: -
abundance: few
j_gene: TRBJ1-1
v_gene: TRBV4-3

CDR3aa: CASSYGLLSGNTIYF
CDR3nt: TGTGCCAGCAGTTACGGACTGCTCTCTGGAAACACCATATATTTT
d_gene: -
abundance: many
j_gene: TRBJ1-3
v_gene: TRBV6-2/TRBV6-3

CDR3aa: CASGMLSGTEAFF
CDR3nt: TGTGCCAGCGGAATGCTGTCGGGCACTGAAGCTTTCTTT
d_gene: -
abundance: -
j_gene: TRBJ1-1
v_gene: TRBV7-3

CDR3aa: CASSTDRGNEKLFF
CDR3nt: TGTGCCAGCAGTACGGACAGGGGGAATGAAAAACTGTTTTTT
d_gene: TRBD1
abundance: few
j_gene: TRBJ1-4
v_gene: TRBV27

CDR3aa: CASSQRLAGGEQFF
CDR3nt: TGTGCCAGCAGCCAACGACTAGCGGGAGGTGAGCAGTTCTTC
d_gene: TRBD2
abundance: -
j_gene: TRBJ2-1
v_gene: TRBV3-1/TRBV3-2

CDR3aa: CASSEQGNTEAFF
CDR3nt: TGTGCCAGCAGTGAACAGGGAAATACTGAAGCTTTCTTT
d_gene: -
abundance: few
j_gene: TRBJ1-1
v_gene: TRBV9

CDR3aa: CASSEGWGDVKGYTF
CDR3nt: TGTGCCAGCAGCGAAGGGTGGGGGGATGTGAAAGGCTACACCTTC
d_gene: -
abundance: -
j_gene: TRBJ1-2
v_gene: TRBV2

CDR3aa: CASSKGTLNEKLFF
CDR3nt: TGTGCCAGCTCAAAGGGGACTCTTAATGAAAAACTGTTTTTT
d_gene: -
abundance: -
j_gene: TRBJ1-4
v_gene: TRBV18

CDR3aa: CASSPGLRGRSGVWLNTEAFF
CDR3nt: TGTGCCAGCTCACCAGGGTTGAGGGGGCGTTCCGGGGTTTGGTTGAACACTGAAGCTTTCTTT
d_gene: TRBD1
abundance: -
j_gene: TRBJ1-1
v_gene: TRBV18